This passage covers 14 T cell receptor beta chains from one sample sequenced in a study of Ad26.COV2.S vaccination and SARS-CoV-2 variants. Assay: immunoSEQ multiplex PCR; the TCRdb copy retains only in-frame clones and omits some. Of 300,000 to 400,000 clones in the sample, around nine tenths are singletons; the top ten hold about 10%. The sample's treatment: roughly 20 received Ad26.COV2.S at low or high dose, single or two shots; several received placebo; per-sample allocation not given. Samples came from day 63 after the first vaccine or placebo injection. Source: peripheral blood, taken in a trial of Ad26.COV2.S vaccine versus placebo. Every receptor here comes from a person between 18 and 65 years old who received the Ad26.COV2.S COVID-19 vaccine or a placebo.

This clone was detected a few times. The chain employs TRBV11-2 and TRBJ1-4; no clear D gene. Trimming took off 0 bases at V and 10 bases at J, with 6 bases between the two ends. The CDR3 sequence is 12 residues long. Germline CDR1 reads SGHAT; CDR2 reads FQNNGV. CDR3: CASSLDRLKLFF. The CDR3, as DNA: TGTGCCAGCAGCTTAGATCGGCTAAAACTGTTTTTT.

The chain carries TRBV5-4 and TRBJ1-1; 8 bases align to TRBD1. V was pared by 5 bases and J by 1 base, with 4 bases of the junction left unmatched. CDR1 and CDR2 from the germline V gene are SGHNT and YYREEE (reference sequence). This CDR3 is built from 14 residues. CDR3 sequence reads: CASSPGQGNTEAFF. Here the CDR3 DNA reads TGTGCCAGCAGTCCCGGACAGGGGAACACTGAAGCTTTCTTT.

The V gene is TRBV28, the J gene TRBJ2-5; 7 positions match TRBD1. Germline V gene data show CDR1 as MDHEN and CDR2 as SYDVKM. V shed 2 bases and J 5 bases; nucleotides not matched to a gene: 5. CDR3 size: 14 residues. The CDR3 reads CASSLKGAWETQYF. DNA for the CDR3: TGTGCCAGCAGTTTAAAGGGGGCTTGGGAGACCCAGTACTTC.

The chain uses TRBV4-1 and TRBJ2-6; no clear D gene. Trimming stripped 0 bases from V and 0 bases from J, with 15 bases between. Per germline, CDR1 MGHRA and CDR2 YSYEKL. CDR3 length: 19 residues. Written as DNA, the CDR3 is TGCGCCAGCAGCCAAGATAGATACGACGCTTCCTCTGGGGCCAACGTCCTGACTTTC. It yields the protein CASSQDRYDASSGANVLTF.

V and J are TRBV28 and TRBJ2-7; no definite D call. CDR1 MDHEN and CDR2 SYDVKM come from the germline V gene. This CDR3 region has 14 residues. Trimming took 3 bases from V and 7 from J, leaving 16 bases between them. For the CDR3, the DNA is TGTGCCAGCAGTTTCGGAACAGTCTTTATGGAGCAGTACTTC. Translation gives CASSFGTVFMEQYF. Full variable domain (missing parts from reference TRBV28 and TRBJ2-7): DVKVTQSSRYLVKRTGEKVFLECVQDMDHENMFWYRQDPGLGLRLIYFSYDVKMKEKGDIPEGYSVSREKKERFSLILESASTNQTSMYLCASSFGTVFMEQYFGPGTRLTVT.

The J gene is TRBJ1-1, the V gene TRBV6-5; D gene unclear. The V end was cut by 2 bases, the J end by 0 bases, with 4 bases between. Germline assignment: CDR1 MNHEY and CDR2 SVGAGI. The CDR3 totals 13 residues. The CDR3 reads CASSYRLNTEAFF. CDR3 DNA sequence: TGTGCCAGCAGTTACAGGTTGAACACTGAAGCTTTCTTT.

The chain employs TRBV18 and TRBJ2-5; tentatively, D is TRBD2 (6 bases). V lost 4 bases and J 4 bases, leaving 10 bases between the germline ends. CDR1 and CDR2 from the germline V gene are KGHSH and LQKENI. The CDR3 sequence is 13 residues long. CDR3 DNA sequence: TGTGCCAGCTCACGGGACTTCCGAGAGACCCAGTACTTC. Translating gives CASSRDFRETQYF.

This clone occurred once. V and J are TRBV18 and TRBJ2-7; a weak D match, TRBD1 (5 bases). This CDR3 is 15 amino acids long. Germline-derived CDR1 and CDR2 are KGHSH and LQKENI. Trimming removed 5 bases from V and 3 bases from J, with 17 bases in between. CDR3: CASSTRQQENYEQYF. The CDR3 DNA reads as TGTGCCAGCTCAACTCGACAACAGGAAAACTACGAGCAGTACTTC.

The V and J genes are TRBV3-1 (or the pseudogene TRBV3-2) and TRBJ2-5; 10 nucleotides line up with TRBD2. With V trimmed by 6 bases and J by 2 bases, 6 bases remained unmatched. Germline V gene sequence: CDR1 LGHDT, CDR2 YNNKEL (reference sequence). This CDR3 comprises 15 residues. The CDR3 region is CASRPSGGGQETQYF. In DNA form, the CDR3 reads TGTGCCAGCAGGCCAAGCGGGGGGGGTCAAGAGACCCAGTACTTC.

V is TRBV6-5 and J is TRBJ2-5, with D possibly matching TRBD2 (5 bases). V was trimmed by 7 bases and J by 2 bases, leaving 11 bases between them. CDR1 and CDR2 (germline): MNHEY, SVGAGI. This CDR3 region has 13 residues. CDR3 nucleotide sequence: TGTGCCAGCACCTGGAGGTGGCAAGAGACCCAGTACTTC. Its translation: CASTWRWQETQYF.

The chain couples TRBV6-5 to TRBJ1-3; no reliable D call. Germline lookup yields CDR1 MNHEY and CDR2 SVGAGI. With 0 bases removed from V and 4 bases from J, the gap between germline ends came to 7 bases. The CDR3 loop spans 14 amino acids. CDR3 amino acids: CASSYSPRGNTIYF. DNA of the CDR3: TGTGCCAGCAGTTACTCCCCTCGGGGAAACACCATATATTTT.

The chain has TRBV9 and TRBJ2-3; 8 bases line up with TRBD1. The CDR3 extends over 15 amino acids. V gave up 1 base and J gave up 5 bases; unmatched junction bases: 6. Germline-derived CDR1 and CDR2 are SGDLS and YYNGEE. The CDR3 region has the DNA TGTGCCAGCAGCGTACAGGGGGCACATGGAGATACGCAGTATTTT. As protein: CASSVQGAHGDTQYF.

The gene calls are TRBV6-2 or TRBV6-3 and TRBJ2-3; 13 bases are a match to TRBD2. The ends lost 6 bases at V and 2 bases at J; junction bases unmatched: 5. Per the germline V gene, CDR1 is MNHEY and CDR2 is SVGEGT. This CDR3 region has 16 residues. The CDR3 DNA is TGTGCCAGCAGCCAAGGACTAGCGGGGGTCACAGATACGCAGTATTTT. Its protein product is CASSQGLAGVTDTQYF.

This clone was counted once. The chain recombines TRBV6-2 or TRBV6-3 with TRBJ1-2; D might be TRBD1 (5 bases). From germline, CDR1 is MNHEY and CDR2 SVGEGT. This CDR3 is 14 amino acids long. Between the trimmed V and J ends, which lost 5 bases and 8 bases, there was a span of 18 bases. DNA for the CDR3: TGTGCCAGCAGTCCAGGGCGTAAGGTATTCGGCTACACCTTC. Protein product: CASSPGRKVFGYTF.